These 32 T cell receptor beta chains share one sample of origin, sequenced in a study of T cell responses to AZD1222 COVID-19 vaccine. The protocol was immunoSEQ multiplex PCR, while the TCRdb copy is restricted to in-frame clones and leaves out a portion. The sample gives fewer than 200,000 clones, over 80% of which show up once; 3.5% to 5.5% is in the top ten. Here the sequenced sample was peripheral blood, taken 28 days after the second dose of the MenACWY control vaccine. These receptors were taken from an adult who received the MenACWY meningococcal vaccine as a control.

This clone was seen only once. The chain carries TRBV5-1 and TRBJ2-5, with D perhaps matching TRBD1 or TRBD2 (6 bases each). This CDR3 region has 13 residues. Germline CDR1 and CDR2: SGHRS and YFSETQ. Trimming removed 4 bases at V and 4 bases at J, with 11 bases between. The chain's CDR3 is CASSAGHLETQYF. In DNA form, the CDR3 reads TGCGCCAGCAGCGCGGGACATTTAGAGACCCAGTACTTC.

The CDR3 reads CASTRGGASETQYF. CDR3 DNA sequence: TGTGCCAGCACCAGAGGGGGCGCTTCCGAGACCCAGTACTTC. The rearrangement uses TRBV6-5 and TRBJ2-5, with 7 bases identical to TRBD1. The CDR3 has 14 residues. V shed 7 bases and J 5 bases; nucleotides not matched to a gene: 10. Germline V gene lookup returns CDR1 MNHEY and CDR2 SVGAGI.

The chain recombines TRBV3-1 (or the pseudogene TRBV3-2) with TRBJ1-2; perhaps TRBD1 as D (6 bases). Germline V gene data show CDR1 as LGHDT and CDR2 as YNNKEL (reference sequence). V was shortened by 4 bases and J by 1 base, with 13 bases between the two germline ends. The CDR3 runs to 15 residues. The CDR3 loop is CASSPWGRDNYGYTF. In DNA form, the CDR3 reads TGTGCCAGCAGCCCATGGGGGCGAGATAACTATGGCTACACCTTC.

This chain links TRBV4-2 with TRBJ1-2; D is possibly TRBD1 (6 bases). V was pared by 5 bases and J by 4 bases, with 17 bases between. The CDR3 has 15 residues. Germline CDR1 is LGHNA and CDR2 is YNFKEQ. CDR3 amino acids: CASSSFRGTSYGYTF. The DNA for the CDR3 is TGTGCCAGCAGCTCCTTCAGGGGAACTAGCTATGGCTACACCTTC.

Written as DNA, the CDR3 is TGTGCCAGCAGCCAAGGACAGGTGTATAATTCACCCCTCCACTTT. Translated: CASSQGQVYNSPLHF. The rearrangement links TRBV3-1 (or the pseudogene TRBV3-2) to TRBJ1-6; D might be TRBD1 (6 bases). Germline V gene sequence: CDR1 LGHDT, CDR2 YNNKEL (reference sequence). There are 15 residues in the CDR3. The V end lost 1 base, the J end lost 4 bases, and 8 bases lay between the germline ends.

The chain links TRBV7-2 to TRBJ2-2; 7 positions match TRBD2. Germline V gene data show CDR1 as SGHTA and CDR2 as FQGNSA. V was pared by 3 bases and J by 4 bases, with 8 bases of the junction left unmatched. The CDR3 extends over 16 amino acids. The CDR3 loop reads CASSFRASGITGELFF. The CDR3 DNA is TGTGCCAGCAGCTTTCGGGCTAGCGGTATCACCGGGGAGCTGTTTTTT.

CDR3 nucleotide sequence: TGCAGTGCTAGTTCCCTAGCCGAGCAGTTCTTC. The encoded protein is CSASSLAEQFF. The gene calls are TRBV20-1 and TRBJ2-1; perhaps TRBD2 as D (5 bases). This CDR3 region has 11 residues. CDR1 is DFQATT and CDR2 is SNEGSKA in the germline V gene (reference sequence). V was cut by 3 bases and J by 10 bases, with 10 bases left in between.

The V call is TRBV30, the J call TRBJ2-1; D call uncertain. Germline CDR1 GTSNPN, CDR2 SVGIG (reference sequence). The CDR3 has 15 residues. The V gene lost 0 bases and the J gene lost 7 bases, with 16 bases spanning the gap. CDR3 bases: TGTGCCTGGAGTGTACATGCAGGCTCACGGAATGAGCAGTTCTTC. It is translated as CAWSVHAGSRNEQFF.

The count of this clone is one. The chain uses TRBV19 and TRBJ2-6, with 9 bases fitting TRBD1. Germline CDR1 LNHDA, CDR2 SQIVND (reference sequence). The junction had 8 bases not matched to a gene; V was cut back by 7 bases and J by 1 base. The length of the CDR3 is 17 residues. Here the CDR3 DNA reads TGTGCCAGTACCGAACAGGGGGCCATATCTGGGGCCAACGTCCTGACTTTC. Its protein product is CASTEQGAISGANVLTF.

This chain links TRBV27 with TRBJ2-1, with TRBD2 matching over 7 bases. Germline CDR1 and CDR2: MNHEY and SMNVEV (reference sequence). The ends lost 1 base at V and 10 bases at J; junction bases unmatched: 4. The CDR3 is 13 residues long. DNA of the CDR3: TGTGCCAGCAGTTTATACCAGGGAGGGGAGCAGTTCTTC. It specifies CASSLYQGGEQFF.

This chain connects TRBV15 to TRBJ2-7, with 9 bases that match TRBD1. J lost 3 bases, V lost 2 bases, and 8 bases had no gene match. From germline, CDR1 is LNHNV and CDR2 YYDKDF (reference sequence). The length of the CDR3 is 16 residues. CDR3 amino acids: CATSRWGQGPFYEQYF. The CDR3 nucleotides read TGTGCCACCAGCAGATGGGGACAGGGTCCCTTCTACGAGCAGTACTTC.

This clone turned up a few times. The chain joins TRBV28 to TRBJ2-1, with D unresolved. Trimming cost V 6 bases and J 7 bases, with 16 bases left between them. Per the germline V gene, CDR1 is MDHEN and CDR2 is SYDVKM. The CDR3 sequence is 14 residues long. CDR3 sequence: CASSPPSARNEQFF. CDR3 nucleotide sequence: TGTGCCAGCAGCCCCCCATCCGCCCGGAATGAGCAGTTCTTC.

About this clone itself: At the DNA level, this CDR3 is encoded by other sequences in the same sample as well. V and J are TRBV9 and TRBJ2-2; D is undetermined. The CDR3 contains 12 residues. Per germline, CDR1 SGDLS and CDR2 YYNGEE. V was clipped by 2 bases and J by 2 bases, with 1 base between them. CDR3 residues: CASSVNTGELFF. CDR3 bases: TGTGCCAGCAGCGTCAACACCGGGGAGCTGTTTTTT. Using reference TRBV9 and TRBJ2-2 for the parts outside the CDR3, the full variable domain is DSGVTQTPKHLITATGQRVTLRCSPRSGDLSVYWYQQSLDQGLQFLIQYYNGEERAKGNILERFSAQQFPDLHSELNLSSLELGDSALYFCASSVNTGELFFGEGSRLTVL.

The V and J genes are TRBV6-5 and TRBJ2-5; 10 nucleotides match TRBD2. The CDR3 spans 15 residues. After removal of 6 bases from V and 5 bases from J, the junction contained 9 bases not matched to a gene. Per germline, CDR1 MNHEY and CDR2 SVGAGI. The CDR3 protein is CASSISGRAQETQYF. The DNA for the CDR3 is TGTGCCAGCAGCATCAGCGGGAGGGCCCAGGAGACCCAGTACTTC.

V and J are TRBV6-1 and TRBJ1-1; D not resolved. Trimming removed 0 bases from V and 7 bases from J, with 12 bases in between. Germline assignment: CDR1 MNHNS and CDR2 SASEGT. This CDR3 has 14 residues. The CDR3 reads CASSEALMGNEAFF. In DNA, the CDR3 is TGTGCCAGCAGTGAAGCGTTGATGGGGAATGAAGCTTTCTTT.

The chain employs TRBV28 and TRBJ1-1; D remains unclear. The V and J ends lost 4 bases and 0 bases respectively, with 12 bases between them. Germline V gene data show CDR1 as MDHEN and CDR2 as SYDVKM. The CDR3 extends over 15 amino acids. The DNA for the CDR3 is TGTGCCAGCAGTTCCCACCATCCCATGAACACTGAAGCTTTCTTT. It codes for CASSSHHPMNTEAFF.

CDR3 nucleotides: TGTGCCAGCAGTAACGACCCCCCTCCTATCTACGAGCAGTACTTC. Residues: CASSNDPPPIYEQYF. The chain recombines TRBV25-1 with TRBJ2-7; D gene uncertain. CDR1 MGHDK and CDR2 SYGVNS come from the germline V gene. The CDR3 covers 15 residues. Trimming pared 5 bases from V and 3 bases from J, leaving 17 bases between.

This clone was observed once. The chain carries TRBV2 and TRBJ1-3; the D gene is possibly TRBD1 (5 bases). V dropped 4 bases and J dropped 0 bases, with 10 bases sitting between them. The CDR3 spans 15 residues. Germline CDR1 and CDR2: SNHLY and FYNNEI. This CDR3 is CASSAGRNSGNTIYF. The CDR3 coding sequence is TGTGCCAGCAGTGCGGGACGGAACTCTGGAAACACCATATATTTT.

In this sample, this clone turned up once. The gene calls are TRBV7-2 and TRBJ1-1, with D tentatively TRBD1 (6 bases). Germline assignment: CDR1 SGHTA and CDR2 FQGNSA. Trimming took off 0 bases at V and 10 bases at J, with 21 bases between the two ends. The length of the CDR3 is 16 residues. CDR3 protein: CASSLASGSGVRGAFF. The CDR3 DNA is TGTGCCAGCAGCTTAGCGTCTGGTTCAGGGGTCCGGGGAGCTTTCTTT.

The V gene is TRBV28, the J gene TRBJ1-3, with no clear D. The CDR3 extends over 16 amino acids. CDR1 and CDR2 (germline): MDHEN, SYDVKM. The V end lost 5 bases, the J end lost 0 bases, and 14 bases lay between the germline ends. CDR3: CASSTQHLASGNTIYF. For the CDR3, the DNA is TGTGCCAGCAGTACCCAACACCTAGCCTCTGGAAACACCATATATTTT.

The chain's CDR3 is CASSRPLWDTYQETQYF. CDR3 bases: TGTGCCAGCAGCCGCCCCCTGTGGGACACGTACCAAGAGACCCAGTACTTC. The V and J genes are TRBV7-2 and TRBJ2-5, with D tentatively TRBD1 (6 bases). The CDR3 spans 17 residues. Germline CDR1 SGHTA, CDR2 FQGNSA. V was clipped by 5 bases and J by 0 bases, with 19 bases between them.

This chain uses TRBV30 with TRBJ2-1, with D perhaps matching TRBD2 (6 bases). The length of the CDR3 is 14 residues. Germline CDR1 GTSNPN, CDR2 SVGIG (reference sequence). V was pared by 0 bases and J by 2 bases, with 8 bases between. The chain's CDR3 is CAWSVWGAYNEQFF. CDR3 coding DNA: TGTGCCTGGAGTGTCTGGGGGGCCTACAATGAGCAGTTCTTC.

This clone was seen only a few times. The chain carries TRBV5-1 and TRBJ1-4; 8 bases align to TRBD1. Per germline, CDR1 SGHRS and CDR2 YFSETQ. V gave up 3 bases and J gave up 14 bases; unmatched junction bases: 12. The CDR3 length is 14 residues. The CDR3 nucleotides are TGCGCCAGCAGCTCAGACAGGGGTCAAGGAGTGCTGTTTTTT. Residues: CASSSDRGQGVLFF. Full variable domain (rest looked up from reference TRBV5-1 and TRBJ1-4): KAGVTQTPRYLIKTRGQQVTLSCSPISGHRSVSWYQQTPGQGLQFLFEYFSETQRNKGNFPGRFSGRQFSNSRSEMNVSTLELGDSALYLCASSSDRGQGVLFFGSGTQLSVL.

V gene TRBV6-4 combines with J gene TRBJ2-7; 10 nucleotides match TRBD2. CDR3 length: 14 amino acids. Trimming removed 4 bases from V and 7 bases from J; junction bases left unmatched: 7. Per the germline V gene, CDR1 is MRHNA and CDR2 is SNTAGT. The CDR3 here is CASSGVGAGGEQYF. The CDR3 DNA is TGTGCCAGCAGTGGTGTAGGAGCGGGGGGGGAGCAGTACTTC.

This clone was counted between two and nine times. The rearrangement joins TRBV18 to TRBJ2-7, with 9 positions matching TRBD1. The CDR3 runs 15 residues. The ends lost 3 bases at V and 2 bases at J; junction bases unmatched: 5. Germline CDR1 reads KGHSH; CDR2 reads LQKENI. The CDR3 region is CASSPGGQGTYEQYF. In nucleotides, the CDR3 is TGTGCCAGCTCACCGGGGGGACAGGGAACCTACGAGCAGTACTTC.

The chain combines TRBV4-3 with TRBJ2-1, with TRBD2 as a possible D gene (5 bases). Trimming cost V 0 bases and J 9 bases, with 12 bases left between them. CDR3 size: 14 residues. CDR1 is LGHNA and CDR2 is YSLEER in the germline V gene. CDR3 residues: CASSQDGTEGEQFF. CDR3 coding DNA: TGCGCCAGCAGCCAAGATGGAACAGAGGGTGAGCAGTTCTTC.

The V and J genes are TRBV2 and TRBJ1-5, with D possibly being TRBD1 (6 bases). CDR1 SNHLY and CDR2 FYNNEI come from the germline V gene. The CDR3 has 14 amino acids. Trimming pared 5 bases from V and 6 bases from J, leaving 14 bases between. The DNA of the CDR3 is TGTGCCAGCAGTAACACAGGGATCCGTCAGCCCCAGCATTTT. It encodes CASSNTGIRQPQHF.

V usage is TRBV15 and J usage is TRBJ2-4; possible D gene TRBD2, 5 bases. There are 18 residues in the CDR3. The germline V gene has CDR1 LNHNV and CDR2 YYDKDF (reference sequence). The germline V and J ends were trimmed by 2 bases and 0 bases, with 17 bases remaining between them. The CDR3 region has the DNA TGTGCCACCAGCAGATCTAGCCCAAGCCACCTAGCCAAAAACATTCAGTACTTC. It yields the protein CATSRSSPSHLAKNIQYF.

The chain combines TRBV5-1 with TRBJ2-7, with TRBD1 identical over 9 bases. Looked up from germline, CDR1 is SGHRS and CDR2 is YFSETQ. The CDR3 contains 15 residues. The V segment lost 4 bases and the J segment 5 bases; nucleotides outside the gene matches: 10. The DNA of the CDR3 is TGCGCCAGCAGCCTAAACAGGGGGCGCTTCAACGAGCAGTACTTC. Translating it yields CASSLNRGRFNEQYF.

V usage is TRBV6-5 and J usage is TRBJ2-3; 7 nucleotides line up with TRBD1. The germline CDR1 and CDR2 sequences are MNHEY and SVGAGI. The length of the CDR3 is 15 residues. Trimming cost V 2 bases and J 3 bases; bases outside gene matches: 5. The CDR3 loop is CASSYLPGQTDTQYF. The CDR3 bases are TGTGCCAGCAGTTACCTCCCGGGACAGACAGATACGCAGTATTTT.

This clone has more than one count but fewer than ten. The chain is built from TRBV4-3 and TRBJ1-6; D is perhaps TRBD1 (6 bases). Germline V CDR1 and CDR2: LGHNA, YSLEER. This CDR3 has 15 residues. V shed 2 bases and J shed 7 bases, with 12 bases lying between them. Here the CDR3 DNA reads TGCGCCAGCAGCCAATCGACGAGGGGGAATTCACCCCTCCACTTT. This gives the protein CASSQSTRGNSPLHF.

The chain combines TRBV4-3 with TRBJ2-1; D ambiguous. The germline gives CDR1 LGHNA, CDR2 YSLEER. This CDR3 contains 16 residues. Deletions cut 0 bases from V and 3 bases from J, with 12 bases between. The CDR3 bases are TGCGCCAGCAGCCAAGATCAGTCTAGTATCTACAATGAGCAGTTCTTC. Protein: CASSQDQSSIYNEQFF.